A single TCR beta chain is shown here with its context. The primer mix had 60 Vbeta and 13 Jbeta primers. This table comes from immunoSEQ multiplex PCR, and its TCRdb copy is limited to in-frame clones, with some not included. The sample has around 180,000 clones, around nine tenths seen once. The data stem from a study of cytomegalovirus exposure and HLA in healthy donors. Germline CDR1 is SGHNT and CDR2 is YENEEA. After removal of 4 bases from V and 4 bases from J, the junction contained 9 bases not matched to a gene. This CDR3 is built from 15 residues. What was sequenced was PBMCs. The clonotype originates from a woman between 18 and 29 years old in good health and CMV-seronegative. The rearrangement joins TRBV11-3 to TRBJ2-7; TRBD2 aligns across 8 bases. The CDR3 here is CASSYISGMGYEQYF. The CDR3, as DNA: TGTGCCAGCAGCTACATTAGCGGGATGGGGTACGAGCAGTACTTC.